This passage covers 14 T cell receptor beta chains from one sample sequenced in a study of CD8 T cells in ankylosing spondylitis. TCRdb used MiXCR to reprocess the 5' RACE reads, holding one entry per CDR3 protein. Of some 200,000 distinct CDR3 sequences detected, roughly 18% appear once; the ten largest clones hold around 4.7%. Sequenced material: blood, either unsorted or a sorted T cell fraction (not recorded which). Receptors were obtained from a male donor aged 10-35 years with ankylosing spondylitis or in good health (not recorded which).

This clonotype was counted at least ten times. The chain employs TRBV2 and TRBJ2-1, with 10 bases lining up with TRBD2. Germline loops: CDR1 SNHLY, CDR2 FYNNEI. CDR3 length equals 15 residues. V trimming: 6 bases; J trimming: 1 base; junction bases outside the gene matches: 3. This chain's CDR3 is CASSRLAGSYNEQFF. The DNA of the CDR3 is TGTGCCAGCAGCAGACTAGCGGGTTCCTACAATGAGCAGTTCTTC.

The table lists this clonotype with many counts. V usage is TRBV7-8 and J usage is TRBJ1-4; 9 bases align to TRBD1. The CDR3 sequence is 16 residues long. Looked up from germline, CDR1 is SGHVS and CDR2 is FQNEAQ. Unmatched junction bases numbered 12, after V lost 1 base and J lost 12 bases. The chain's CDR3 is CASSLVGGTGTSQLFF. The CDR3 DNA reads as TGTGCCAGCAGCTTAGTTGGGGGGACAGGGACGTCTCAACTGTTTTTT.

This clonotype was observed at least ten times. The chain recombines TRBV6-5 with TRBJ1-2, with D hard to call. Germline-derived CDR1 and CDR2 are MNHEY and SVGAGI. Trimming removed 5 bases from V and 7 bases from J, with 8 bases in between. The CDR3 totals 11 residues. The CDR3: CASSDGFGYTF. CDR3 in DNA: TGTGCCAGCAGTGACGGGTTTGGCTACACCTTC.

V is TRBV18 and J is TRBJ2-7, with D unresolved. Trimming took 2 bases from V and 3 from J, leaving 17 bases between them. The CDR3 covers 16 residues. Germline V lookup: CDR1 KGHSH, CDR2 LQKENI. The CDR3 loop reads CASSPKSANIFYEQYV. In DNA, the CDR3 is TGTGCCAGCTCACCAAAATCAGCAAACATATTCTACGAGCAGTACGTC.

At least ten counts were recorded for this clonotype. This rearrangement joins TRBV27 to TRBJ1-5; D is ambiguous. Trimming left V 2 bases short and J 4 bases short, with 6 bases between. There are 13 residues in the CDR3. CDR1 MNHEY and CDR2 SMNVEV come from the germline V gene (reference sequence). DNA of the CDR3: TGTGCCAGCAGTTTAGGCCCGAATCAGCCCCAGCATTTT. Its translation: CASSLGPNQPQHF.

The chain joins TRBV12-3 or TRBV12-4 to TRBJ1-2, with TRBD1 matching over 7 bases. CDR3 length: 13 residues. The V and J ends lost 6 bases and 4 bases, in that order; junction bases with no gene match: 5. The CDR3 region has the DNA TGTGCCAGCAGCAGACAGGGTAGCTATGGCTACACCTTC. Translated, it gives CASSRQGSYGYTF.

This clonotype was seen just once. The chain has TRBV12-3 or TRBV12-4 and TRBJ2-1; a possible D gene is TRBD2 (5 bases). The V and J ends lost 7 bases and 8 bases respectively, with 15 bases between them. The length of the CDR3 is 13 residues. The DNA of the CDR3 is TGTGCCAGCACCATGAGGTCTAGCCATGAGCAGTTCTTC. Translation: CASTMRSSHEQFF.

Ten or more counts support this clonotype. The genes are TRBV6-2 or TRBV6-3 and TRBJ2-1; D possibly matches TRBD1 or TRBD2 (5 bases each). Trimming took off 2 bases at V and 7 bases at J, with 9 bases between the two ends. CDR1 and CDR2 (germline): MNHEY, SVGEGT. This CDR3 is 13 amino acids long. CDR3 region: CASSYVGVNEQFF. The CDR3 coding sequence is TGTGCCAGCAGTTACGTGGGGGTAAATGAGCAGTTCTTC.

This clonotype was detected many times. The chain carries TRBV5-1 and TRBJ2-1; D not resolved. Looked up from germline, CDR1 is SGHRS and CDR2 is YFSETQ. The CDR3 length is 12 residues. V lost 3 bases to trimming and J lost 6 bases, with 7 bases between them. The CDR3 coding sequence is TGCGCCAGCAGCTCCGTGACCAATGAGCAGTTCTTC. This codes for CASSSVTNEQFF.

This clonotype was counted at least ten times. The rearrangement joins TRBV6-5 to TRBJ2-5, with D possibly TRBD2 on 5 matching bases. CDR3 length equals 15 residues. The V gene's germline CDR1 is MNHEY and CDR2 SVGAGI. V dropped 3 bases and J dropped 5 bases, with 16 bases sitting between them. CDR3 DNA: TGTGCCAGCAGTTATGCCGGCCTCACGGGGGAGACCCAGTACTTC. Translated, it gives CASSYAGLTGETQYF.

The V call is TRBV29-1, the J call TRBJ2-2; 9 bases fit TRBD1. Trimming took 3 bases from V and 4 from J; bases not matched to a gene: 9. Germline V gives CDR1 SQVTM, CDR2 ANQGSEA. This CDR3 is built from 16 residues. CDR3 DNA sequence: TGCAGCGTTGAGATCGAACAGGGGGCTTTCACCGGGGAGCTGTTTTTT. Translation gives CSVEIEQGAFTGELFF.

This clonotype showed up many times. This chain joins TRBV5-8 and TRBJ2-3; D is undetermined. Deletions cut 4 bases from V and 1 base from J, with 10 bases between. The CDR3 extends over 14 amino acids. CDR1 SGHTS and CDR2 YDEGEE come from the germline V gene. The DNA of the CDR3 is TGTGCCAGCAGCGAAGAGCCGGGCACAGATACGCAGTATTTT. Translation: CASSEEPGTDTQYF.

This clonotype has at least ten counts. The J gene is TRBJ1-3, the V gene TRBV24-1; D is uncertain. CDR1 KGHDR and CDR2 SFDVKD come from the germline V gene. The CDR3 totals 19 residues. V lost 3 bases and J 0 bases, leaving 20 bases between the germline ends. For the CDR3, the DNA is TGTGCCACCAGTGATGGACCTCACACCGGGATCAGCTCTGGAAACACCATATATTTT. Amino acids: CATSDGPHTGISSGNTIYF.

This chain links TRBV18 with TRBJ1-4, with 11 bases matching TRBD1. Looked up from germline, CDR1 is KGHSH and CDR2 is LQKENI. CDR3 length equals 17 residues. V trimming: 0 bases; J trimming: 2 bases; junction bases outside the gene matches: 2. The chain's CDR3 is CASSPPGQGGTNEKLFF. The CDR3 bases are TGTGCCAGCTCACCACCGGGACAGGGGGGCACTAATGAAAAACTGTTTTTT.